These T cell receptor beta chains were read from a single sample in a study of human versus mouse CDR3 diversity and MHC coevolution. The method was immunoSEQ multiplex PCR; TCRdb's version includes in-frame clones alone and lacks a portion of them. The sample contains about 60,000 clones, over 90% of which appear only once. Source material: naive CD4+ T cells from blood. Receptors originate from a person in their sixties in good health. The CDR3 runs from the conserved cysteine through the conserved F or W. The D gene is left open where the match is weak. Expanded clones get a size class; other rows say once, few or many, or leave the size out.

V gene	D gene	clone size	J gene	CDR3 protein	CDR3 DNA
TRBV6-1	.	.	TRBJ1-3	CASVEGRGNTIYF	TGTGCCAGCGTGGAGGGAAGGGGAAACACCATATATTTT
TRBV29-1	.	few	TRBJ1-2	CSVDLNEGSIFVGYGYTF	TGCAGCGTTGACCTGAACGAGGGATCGATTTTTGTAGGCTATGGCTACACCTTC
TRBV25-1	.	.	TRBJ1-1	CASSASAGGAFF	TGTGCCAGCAGTGCCTCAGCGGGAGGAGCTTTCTTT
TRBV7-9	TRBD1	.	TRBJ1-6	CASSFGTGNSPLHF	TGTGCCAGCAGCTTTGGGACAGGGAATTCACCCCTCCACTTT
TRBV5-8	.	.	TRBJ2-1	CASSLKDSLGHNEQFF	TGTGCCAGCAGCTTGAAAGACTCCCTCGGTCACAATGAGCAGTTCTTC
TRBV7-9	TRBD1	.	TRBJ1-2	CASSLAPRDREAGYTF	TGTGCCAGCAGCTTAGCGCCCCGGGACAGGGAGGCTGGCTACACCTTC
TRBV5-8	.	.	TRBJ2-2	CASSLEGAGELFF	TGTGCCAGCAGCCTTGAGGGGGCCGGGGAGCTGTTTTTT
TRBV19	TRBD1	.	TRBJ1-5	CASSLQGTGDRSNQPQHF	TGTGCCAGTAGTCTCCAAGGGACCGGGGACAGAAGCAATCAGCCCCAGCATTTT
TRBV6-5	TRBD2	.	TRBJ2-1	CASSLKREAPNEQFF	TGTGCCAGCAGTTTAAAGCGGGAGGCGCCAAATGAGCAGTTCTTC
TRBV7-3	.	.	TRBJ2-5	CASSLAGLQETQYF	TGTGCCAGCAGCTTGGCCGGGTTACAAGAGACCCAGTACTTC